These T cell receptor beta chains were read from a single sample in a study of blood T cells in healthy people across ages. MiXCR, run by TCRdb on the 5' RACE reads, gives a single entry per CDR3 protein. The sample records 700,000 or so distinct CDR3 sequences, about 20% being singletons. Sequencing was carried out using blood. Receptors originate from a man in his 70s in good health. CDR3s include the opening cysteine and the closing phenylalanine or tryptophan. Each record gives: D gene, J gene, clone size, V gene, CDR3 DNA, CDR3 protein. A D gene is named only where the DNA matches it firmly. Only some rows state a clone size, as once, few, many or a class for expanded clones.

D: NA; J: TRBJ2-5; size: few; V: TRBV29-1; DNA: TGCAGCGTTGTTATTAGCGGAAAAGAGACCCAGTACTTC; CDR3: CSVVISGKETQYF
D: NA; J: TRBJ1-6; size: NA; V: TRBV20-1; DNA: TGCGGTGCTAGAACACAGGACACGTATAATTCACCCCTCCACTTT; CDR3: CGARTQDTYNSPLHF
D: NA; J: TRBJ2-3; size: few; V: TRBV2; DNA: TGTGCCAGCATACCCGGGGGCCCAGATACGCAGTATTTT; CDR3: CASIPGGPDTQYF
D: NA; J: TRBJ2-1; size: NA; V: TRBV24-1; DNA: TGTGCCACCAGTGATCTCTATTCGGCAGGAAAGCAGTTCTTC; CDR3: CATSDLYSAGKQFF
D: TRBD1; J: TRBJ2-7; size: NA; V: TRBV5-4; DNA: TGTGCCAGCAGCTTGGGTAACAGGGGAGTCCTTGAGCAGTACTTC; CDR3: CASSLGNRGVLEQYF
D: TRBD1; J: TRBJ1-2; size: NA; V: TRBV7-9; DNA: TGTGCCAGCAGCTTTCCCGGGACAGAGGGCTACACCTTC; CDR3: CASSFPGTEGYTF
D: NA; J: TRBJ1-1; size: NA; V: TRBV29-1; DNA: TGCAGCGTTGTCCGGGGGGTGAACACTGAAGCTTTCTTT; CDR3: CSVVRGVNTEAFF
D: NA; J: TRBJ1-1; size: many; V: TRBV10-3; DNA: TGTGCCACCCAGGGAAGCACTGAAGCTTTCTTT; CDR3: CATQGSTEAFF
D: NA; J: TRBJ2-5; size: few; V: TRBV20-1; DNA: TGCAGTGCTAGTCGCATGCCTGGGGAGACCCAGTACTTC; CDR3: CSASRMPGETQYF
D: NA; J: TRBJ1-4; size: NA; V: TRBV20-1; DNA: TGCAGTGCTAACAAAGCAACTAATGAAAAACTGTTTTTT; CDR3: CSANKATNEKLFF
D: TRBD2; J: TRBJ2-1; size: few; V: TRBV12-3/TRBV12-4; DNA: TGTGCCAGCAGGGGTCCTGCGGGGGGCCACAATGAGCAGTTCTTC; CDR3: CASRGPAGGHNEQFF
D: NA; J: TRBJ1-4; size: NA; V: TRBV20-1; DNA: TGCAGTGCTAGAGATCCGCGCCACCGGGATGAAAAACTGTTTTTT; CDR3: CSARDPRHRDEKLFF
D: NA; J: TRBJ1-4; size: few; V: TRBV7-8; DNA: TGTGCCAGCAGCCCCAGCAGGGTTCGGTCCAATGAAAAACTGTTTTTT; CDR3: CASSPSRVRSNEKLFF
D: TRBD2; J: TRBJ2-5; size: NA; V: TRBV3-1; DNA: TGTGCCAGCAGCCAAGTTAGCGGGGGGGCGCAGACCCAGTACTTC; CDR3: CASSQVSGGAQTQYF
D: TRBD1; J: TRBJ2-7; size: NA; V: TRBV9; DNA: TGTGCCAGCATCGTAGCGGTGGGGGACAGGGACTACGAGCAGTACTTC; CDR3: CASIVAVGDRDYEQYF
D: NA; J: TRBJ1-5; size: few; V: TRBV5-6; DNA: TGTGCCAGCAGCACCGGGAGCGATCAGCCCCAGCATTTT; CDR3: CASSTGSDQPQHF
D: NA; J: TRBJ2-5; size: few; V: TRBV6-5; DNA: TGTGCCAGCAGTTACTCAGGCGTTCAAGAGACCCAGTACTTC; CDR3: CASSYSGVQETQYF
D: NA; J: TRBJ1-4; size: NA; V: TRBV7-8; DNA: TGTGCCAGCAGCTCGAGTTCAACTAATGAAAAACGGTTTTTT; CDR3: CASSSSSTNEKRFF
D: NA; J: TRBJ1-2; size: many; V: TRBV28; DNA: TGTGCCAGCAGTTTAGGGGGACACACGAACTATGGCTACACCTTC; CDR3: CASSLGGHTNYGYTF
D: NA; J: TRBJ1-2; size: NA; V: TRBV14; DNA: TGTGCCAGCAGCCATAAAGGGATTTTCTATGGCTACACCTTC; CDR3: CASSHKGIFYGYTF
D: NA; J: TRBJ1-2; size: NA; V: TRBV12-3/TRBV12-4; DNA: TGTGCCAGACGGACTGTTTCTAACTATGGCTACACCTTC; CDR3: CARRTVSNYGYTF
D: NA; J: TRBJ2-2; size: NA; V: TRBV12-3/TRBV12-4; DNA: TGTGCCAGCAGCCGGGGTTTCGCGAACACCGGGGAGCTGTTTTTT; CDR3: CASSRGFANTGELFF
D: NA; J: TRBJ2-3; size: NA; V: TRBV7-8; DNA: TGTGCCAGCAGCTTCCAGGGGATGGGGACAGATACGCAGTATTTT; CDR3: CASSFQGMGTDTQYF
D: NA; J: TRBJ2-2; size: few; V: TRBV5-1; DNA: TGCGCCAGCAGCTTGGCCGTCGCAGGGGCGGGCACCGGGGAGCTGTTTTTT; CDR3: CASSLAVAGAGTGELFF
D: NA; J: TRBJ2-7; size: NA; V: TRBV4-2; DNA: TGTGCCAGCAGCCAAAGTAGGGACTTGGGATACGAGCAGTACTTC; CDR3: CASSQSRDLGYEQYF
D: TRBD1; J: TRBJ2-5; size: few; V: TRBV29-1; DNA: TGCAGCGTGAGGGACAGTGCAAGACGAGAGACCCAGTACTTC; CDR3: CSVRDSARRETQYF
D: NA; J: TRBJ2-3; size: NA; V: TRBV27; DNA: TGTGCCAGCTCCATAACTAGAAGCACAGATACGCAGTATTTT; CDR3: CASSITRSTDTQYF
D: NA; J: TRBJ1-2; size: few; V: TRBV27; DNA: TGTGCCAGCAGTCCCGGGACAACACTAGCTAACTATGGCTACACCTTC; CDR3: CASSPGTTLANYGYTF
D: NA; J: TRBJ1-6; size: few; V: TRBV3-1; DNA: TGTGCCAGCAGTCGGACACTTTCTCCTGTAGTATACTCACCCCTCCACTTT; CDR3: CASSRTLSPVVYSPLHF
D: NA; J: TRBJ1-2; size: few; V: TRBV30; DNA: TGTGCCTGGAGTCCCACCCAAGGGGCTAAAGGCTACACCTTC; CDR3: CAWSPTQGAKGYTF
D: TRBD1; J: TRBJ2-7; size: NA; V: TRBV20-1; DNA: TGCAGTGCTAAACAGGGGGCGCGGGAGCAGTACTTC; CDR3: CSAKQGAREQYF
D: NA; J: TRBJ1-2; size: few; V: TRBV27; DNA: TGTGCCAGCAGTATTATGGGGCCAACAGGAGCTAACTCTGGCTACACCTTC; CDR3: CASSIMGPTGANSGYTF
D: TRBD2; J: TRBJ2-1; size: NA; V: TRBV12-3/TRBV12-4; DNA: TGTGCCAGCAGTTTCGGGGGGGCCGCAAAAAATGAGCAGTTCTTC; CDR3: CASSFGGAAKNEQFF
D: NA; J: TRBJ1-2; size: NA; V: TRBV4-1; DNA: TGCGCCAGCAGCCAAGAGGAAGCGATTAACTATGGCTACACCTTC; CDR3: CASSQEEAINYGYTF
D: NA; J: TRBJ2-3; size: NA; V: TRBV6-6; DNA: TGTGCCAGCAGCTACGACGCAATTGAAGATACGCAGTATTTT; CDR3: CASSYDAIEDTQYF
D: NA; J: TRBJ2-3; size: NA; V: TRBV29-1; DNA: TGCAGCGTTCGTCTGAGGGACATCCGCACAGATACGCAGTATTTT; CDR3: CSVRLRDIRTDTQYF
D: TRBD2; J: TRBJ2-1; size: NA; V: TRBV20-1; DNA: TGCAGTGCACTACTAGCGGGGGGCTGGGTTGAGCAGTTCTTC; CDR3: CSALLAGGWVEQFF
D: TRBD2; J: TRBJ2-5; size: NA; V: TRBV10-3; DNA: TGTGCCATCAGTGAGGGACTAGCCTATGAGACCCAGTACTTC; CDR3: CAISEGLAYETQYF
D: TRBD2; J: TRBJ2-1; size: NA; V: TRBV4-3; DNA: TGCGCCAGCAGCCAATACCCGACTAGCGGGAGGATTTACAATGAGCAGTTCTTC; CDR3: CASSQYPTSGRIYNEQFF
D: NA; J: TRBJ2-5; size: NA; V: TRBV12-3/TRBV12-4; DNA: TGTGCCAGCAGTCCTACAGGCTTCGGGGAGACCCAGTACTTC; CDR3: CASSPTGFGETQYF
D: NA; J: TRBJ2-5; size: NA; V: TRBV18; DNA: TGTGCCAGTTGGACCGACGAAGAGACCCAGTACTTC; CDR3: CASWTDEETQYF
D: TRBD2; J: TRBJ2-5; size: NA; V: TRBV12-3/TRBV12-4; DNA: TGTGCCAGCAGAAGGACTAGCATGGAGACCCAGTACTTC; CDR3: CASRRTSMETQYF
D: TRBD2; J: TRBJ2-2; size: few; V: TRBV6-5; DNA: TGTGCCAGCAGTTACTCCCTGGGACTAGCGGCGAACACCGGGGAGCTGTTTTTT; CDR3: CASSYSLGLAANTGELFF
D: TRBD2; J: TRBJ2-3; size: many; V: TRBV7-2; DNA: TGTGCCAGCAGCTTGGGCGGGGGGAACACAGATACGCAGTATTTT; CDR3: CASSLGGGNTDTQYF
D: TRBD1; J: TRBJ1-1; size: NA; V: TRBV3-1; DNA: TGTGCCAGCAGCCAAGGGGACAGCCCCCCTGAAGCTTTCTTT; CDR3: CASSQGDSPPEAFF
D: NA; J: TRBJ2-1; size: NA; V: TRBV6-1; DNA: TGTGCCAGCAGTACCCAGCTAGCAGGTGGGATAGATGAGCAGTTCTTC; CDR3: CASSTQLAGGIDEQFF
D: TRBD2; J: TRBJ2-3; size: few; V: TRBV12-3/TRBV12-4; DNA: TGTGCCAGCAGTTTAGGGGGGACTAGCGGGAGCGCAGATACGCAGTATTTT; CDR3: CASSLGGTSGSADTQYF
D: NA; J: TRBJ2-3; size: many; V: TRBV5-1; DNA: TGCGCCAGCAGCTTGGCACGGAGGGGCACAGATACGCAGTATTTT; CDR3: CASSLARRGTDTQYF
D: NA; J: TRBJ2-7; size: NA; V: TRBV20-1; DNA: TGCAGTGCTACCCCCACTCTTGGGGTAGTTGAGGGACTGAACGAGCAGTACTTC; CDR3: CSATPTLGVVEGLNEQYF
D: NA; J: TRBJ1-3; size: NA; V: TRBV5-1; DNA: TGCGCCAGCAGCCCGGGCGGCATGGGAAACACCATATATTTT; CDR3: CASSPGGMGNTIYF
D: NA; J: TRBJ2-1; size: NA; V: TRBV12-3/TRBV12-4; DNA: TGTGCCAGCAGTTTAACGGGGCGGGGGCTTGACAATGAGCAGTTCTTC; CDR3: CASSLTGRGLDNEQFF
D: NA; J: TRBJ1-4; size: NA; V: TRBV12-3/TRBV12-4; DNA: TGTGCCAGCAGGTTCGGGGGGGAAAAACTGTTTTTT; CDR3: CASRFGGEKLFF
D: NA; J: TRBJ2-5; size: many; V: TRBV3-1; DNA: TGTGCCAGCAGCCAAGTGGAAAAGACCCAGTACTTC; CDR3: CASSQVEKTQYF